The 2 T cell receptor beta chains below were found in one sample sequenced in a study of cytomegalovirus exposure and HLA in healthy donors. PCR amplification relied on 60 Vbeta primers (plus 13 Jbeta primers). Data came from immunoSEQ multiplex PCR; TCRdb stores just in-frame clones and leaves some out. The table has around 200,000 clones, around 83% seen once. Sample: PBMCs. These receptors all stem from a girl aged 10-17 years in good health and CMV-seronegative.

This CDR3 is CASSEGTSGSIGELFF. The CDR3 bases are TGTGCCAGCAGCGAAGGGACTAGCGGGAGTATCGGGGAGCTGTTTTTT. V and J are TRBV5-4 and TRBJ2-2, with 14 bases aligning to TRBD2. V was pared by 4 bases and J by 7 bases, with 6 bases of the junction left unmatched. This CDR3 contains 16 residues. Germline assignment: CDR1 SGHNT and CDR2 YYREEE (reference sequence).

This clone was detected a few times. CDR3 sequence (DNA): TGCGCCAGCAGCCAAGAGGCTGGGACTAGCGGGATGAATGAGCAGTTCTTC. Protein: CASSQEAGTSGMNEQFF. The V gene is TRBV4-1, the J gene TRBJ2-1, with TRBD2 matching 13 bases. Trimming took 0 bases from V and 7 from J; bases not matched to a gene: 6. The CDR3 sequence is 17 residues long. Germline CDR1 reads MGHRA; CDR2 reads YSYEKL.